These T cell receptor beta chains were read from a single sample in a study of blood T cell repertoires in COVID-19. The repertoire was sequenced with immunoSEQ multiplex PCR; TCRdb's copy has only in-frame clones and lacks some. The table has 150,000 to 200,000 clones, approximately 80% seen once; the top ten hold about an eighth. Sequenced sample: PBMCs or T cells enriched from blood (not recorded which). Receptors originate from a woman in her sixties or seventies who had recovered from COVID-19. CDR3s include the opening cysteine and the closing phenylalanine or tryptophan. D genes are given only for firm matches. Not every row has a clone size; where given, it reads once, few, many or a size class.

v_gene,j_gene,abundance,d_gene,len,CDR3nt,CDR3aa
TRBV30,TRBJ1-6,-,-,13,TGTGCCTGGGCCGGGACTTTTAATTCACCCCTCCACTTT,CAWAGTFNSPLHF
TRBV19,TRBJ2-1,-,-,11,TGTGCCAGTAGTATCATCAATGAGCAGTTCTTC,CASSIINEQFF
TRBV19,TRBJ1-2,-,TRBD1,15,TGTGCCAGTAGTACGCAGACAGGGATCAACTATGGCTACACCTTC,CASSTQTGINYGYTF
TRBV5-1,TRBJ2-1,-,-,15,TGCGCCAGCAGCTTGTCGGGGCAGGGGCTCAATGAGCAGTTCTTC,CASSLSGQGLNEQFF
TRBV5-1,TRBJ1-1,-,TRBD1,16,TGCGCCAGCAGCCCAAGCCCCGGACAGGTTAAAACTGAAGCTTTCTTT,CASSPSPGQVKTEAFF
TRBV28,TRBJ2-7,once,TRBD1,13,TGTGCCAGCAGTTGGAACACAGGGGGCGAGCAGTACTTC,CASSWNTGGEQYF
TRBV30,TRBJ1-5,-,-,13,TGTGCCTGGAGTAAACATGAGGATCAGCCCCAGCATTTT,CAWSKHEDQPQHF
TRBV2,TRBJ2-3,-,TRBD2,15,TGTGCCAGCAGCTGGACTAGCGGGGGCACAGATACGCAGTATTTT,CASSWTSGGTDTQYF
TRBV27,TRBJ2-1,-,TRBD1,14,TGTGCCAGCGGAGGGGACAGGGGGTTATCTGAGCAGTTCTTC,CASGGDRGLSEQFF
TRBV5-1,TRBJ1-1,few,-,14,TGCGCCAGCAGCTGGGGAACAGGGTATACTGAAGCTTTCTTT,CASSWGTGYTEAFF
TRBV5-4,TRBJ2-7,few,TRBD1,14,TGTGCCAGCAGCCGTGGGACAGGGCCCTACGAGCAGTACTTC,CASSRGTGPYEQYF
TRBV5-1,TRBJ1-1,-,-,16,TGCGCCAGCAGCTTGGCGGGCGGGGCGGTTGGGACTGAAGCTTTCTTT,CASSLAGGAVGTEAFF
TRBV20-1,TRBJ1-1,once,-,11,TGCAGTGCTAGGGAGCGCACTGAAGCTTTCTTT,CSARERTEAFF
TRBV10-3,TRBJ1-5,-,TRBD1,15,TGTGCCATCAGTGCGGGACAGGTGAGCAATCAGCCCCAGCATTTT,CAISAGQVSNQPQHF
TRBV9,TRBJ2-2,-,-,15,TGTGCCAGCAGCGTACGGCAGGGTGGCACCGGGGAGCTGTTTTTT,CASSVRQGGTGELFF